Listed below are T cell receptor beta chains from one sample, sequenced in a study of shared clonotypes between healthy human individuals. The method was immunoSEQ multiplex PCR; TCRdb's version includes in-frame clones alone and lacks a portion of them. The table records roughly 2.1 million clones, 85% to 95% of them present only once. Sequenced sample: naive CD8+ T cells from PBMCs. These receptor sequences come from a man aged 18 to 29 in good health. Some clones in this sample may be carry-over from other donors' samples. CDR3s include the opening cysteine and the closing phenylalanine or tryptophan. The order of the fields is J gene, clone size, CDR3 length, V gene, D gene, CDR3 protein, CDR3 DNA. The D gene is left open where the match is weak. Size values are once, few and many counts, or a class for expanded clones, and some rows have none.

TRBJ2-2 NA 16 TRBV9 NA CASSDNLGVNTGELFF TGTGCCAGCAGCGACAACCTTGGGGTGAACACCGGGGAGCTGTTTTTT
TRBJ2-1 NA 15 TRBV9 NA CASSVGGPVTDEQFF TGTGCCAGCAGCGTAGGGGGTCCAGTGACGGATGAGCAGTTCTTC
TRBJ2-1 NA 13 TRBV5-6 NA CASSLGSYNEQFF TGTGCCAGCAGCTTGGGGTCCTACAATGAGCAGTTCTTC
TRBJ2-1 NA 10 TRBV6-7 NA CASIADGQFF TGTGCCAGCATAGCAGACGGGCAGTTCTTC
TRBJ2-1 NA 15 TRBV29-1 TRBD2 CSINLSSGAYNEQFF TGCAGTATAAATTTGTCTAGCGGAGCCTACAATGAGCAGTTCTTC
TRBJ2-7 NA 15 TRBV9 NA CASSVGGDSTYEQYF TGTGCCAGCAGCGTAGGGGGGGACAGTACCTACGAGCAGTACTTC
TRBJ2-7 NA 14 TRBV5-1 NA CASSLVLPIDEQYF TGCGCCAGCAGCTTGGTTTTGCCGATCGACGAGCAGTACTTC
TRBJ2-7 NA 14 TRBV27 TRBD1 CASSPGTGNYEQYF TGTGCCAGCAGTCCAGGGACAGGGAACTACGAGCAGTACTTC
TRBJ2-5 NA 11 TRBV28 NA CAVGGSGTQYF TGTGCCGTCGGCGGCAGCGGGACCCAGTACTTC
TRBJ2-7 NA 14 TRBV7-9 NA CASSLAGRNYEQYF TGTGCCAGCAGCTTAGCGGGACGGAACTACGAGCAGTACTTC
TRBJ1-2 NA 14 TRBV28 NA CASSLVIPGGGYTF TGTGCCAGCAGTTTAGTTATCCCGGGGGGAGGCTACACCTTC
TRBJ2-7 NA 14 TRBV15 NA CATSRAAGVHEQYF TGTGCCACCAGCAGAGCGGCAGGGGTCCACGAGCAGTACTTC
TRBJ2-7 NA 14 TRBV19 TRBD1 CASRDRTGIYEQYF TGTGCCAGTAGGGATCGGACAGGGATTTACGAGCAGTACTTC
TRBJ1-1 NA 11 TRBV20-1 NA CSARDGMGAFF TGCAGTGCTAGAGATGGTATGGGGGCTTTCTTT
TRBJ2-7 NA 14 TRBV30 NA CAWSGWRNKYEQYF TGTGCCTGGAGTGGCTGGCGTAATAAGTACGAGCAGTACTTC
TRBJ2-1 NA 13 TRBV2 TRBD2 CASSEEGRDEQFF TGTGCCAGCAGTGAAGAGGGGAGGGATGAGCAGTTCTTC
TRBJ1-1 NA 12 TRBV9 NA CASSGPRGEAFF TGTGCCAGCAGCGGACCTCGGGGAGAAGCTTTCTTT
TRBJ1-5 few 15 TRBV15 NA CATSRQGDSNQPQHF TGTGCCACCAGCAGACAGGGAGATAGCAATCAGCCCCAGCATTTT
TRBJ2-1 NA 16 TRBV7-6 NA CASSLGGSVAYNEQFF TGTGCCAGCAGCTTAGGCGGATCTGTGGCCTACAATGAGCAGTTCTTC
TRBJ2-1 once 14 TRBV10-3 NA CAITQGPAPNEQFF TGTGCCATCACCCAGGGTCCCGCTCCCAATGAGCAGTTCTTC
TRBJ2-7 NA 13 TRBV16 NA CASSPDRSYEQYF TGTGCCAGCAGCCCCGACAGGAGCTACGAGCAGTACTTC
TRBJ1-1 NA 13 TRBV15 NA CATSRAVNTEAFF TGTGCCACCAGCAGAGCTGTGAACACTGAAGCTTTCTTT
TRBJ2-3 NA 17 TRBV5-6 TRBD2 CASSWGPGLAETDTQYF TGTGCCAGCAGCTGGGGACCGGGACTAGCGGAAACAGATACGCAGTATTTT
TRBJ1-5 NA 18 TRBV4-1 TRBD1 CASSYMMDREINNQPQHF TGCGCCAGCAGCTATATGATGGACAGGGAAATTAACAATCAGCCCCAGCATTTT
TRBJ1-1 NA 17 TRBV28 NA CASSFPAGSDMNTEAFF TGTGCCAGCAGTTTCCCGGCAGGGTCTGACATGAACACTGAAGCTTTCTTT
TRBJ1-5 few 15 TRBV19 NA CASSIDRAVNQPQHF TGTGCCAGTAGTATAGATCGGGCAGTCAATCAGCCCCAGCATTTT
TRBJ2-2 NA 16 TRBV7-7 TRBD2 CASSSVLAGGPGELFF TGTGCCAGCAGCTCAGTACTAGCGGGAGGGCCTGGGGAGCTGTTTTTT
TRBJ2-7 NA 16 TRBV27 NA CASSLSRGSANDEQYF TGTGCCAGCAGTTTGTCTCGGGGCTCTGCCAACGACGAGCAGTACTTC
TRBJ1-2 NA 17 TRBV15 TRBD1 CATSSDLATGVNYGYTF TGTGCCACCAGCAGTGATCTGGCGACAGGGGTTAACTATGGCTACACCTTC
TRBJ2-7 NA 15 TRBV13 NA CASSLGRESSYEQYF TGTGCCAGCAGCTTAGGTCGGGAGAGCTCCTACGAGCAGTACTTC
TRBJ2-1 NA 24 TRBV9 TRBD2 CASSVATRAAKPGLAGLSYNEQFF TGTGCCAGCAGCGTAGCTACTCGGGCAGCTAAACCGGGACTAGCGGGACTCTCCTACAATGAGCAGTTCTTC
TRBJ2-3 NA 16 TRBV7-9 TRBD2 CASRFGAGALADTQYF TGTGCCAGCAGGTTCGGGGCGGGAGCGTTGGCAGATACGCAGTATTTT
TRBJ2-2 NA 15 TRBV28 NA CASTAALGNTGELFF TGTGCCAGCACCGCGGCTCTCGGCAACACCGGGGAGCTGTTTTTT
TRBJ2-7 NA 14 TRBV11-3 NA CASSTGSASYEQYF TGTGCCAGCAGCACGGGGTCAGCTTCCTACGAGCAGTACTTC
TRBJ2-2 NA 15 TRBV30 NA CAWSNARAPSGELFF TGTGCCTGGAGTAATGCCCGGGCCCCATCCGGGGAGCTGTTTTTT
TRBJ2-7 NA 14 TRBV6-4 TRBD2 CASSEQAGPYEQYF TGTGCCAGCAGTGAGCAAGCGGGACCCTACGAGCAGTACTTC
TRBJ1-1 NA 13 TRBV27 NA CASSPFGYTEAFF TGTGCCAGCAGCCCGTTTGGGTACACTGAAGCTTTCTTT
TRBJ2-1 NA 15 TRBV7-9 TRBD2 CASGTRLAGYNEQFF TGTGCCAGCGGAACCCGGCTAGCGGGCTACAATGAGCAGTTCTTC
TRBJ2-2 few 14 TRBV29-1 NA CSVEPRGNTGELFF TGCAGCGTTGAGCCGAGGGGAAACACCGGGGAGCTGTTTTTT